This T cell receptor beta chain appears in the sequencing data of a study of early T cells in non-severe SARS-CoV-2 infection. Across the study: Unsorted whole blood bulk RNA was sequenced, with unpaired chains.

CDR3 size: 16 residues. Germline CDR1 reads SGHTA; CDR2 reads FQGNSA. The trim removed 0 bases at V and 9 bases at J, leaving 11 bases unmatched. This clonotype was seen at least ten times. Unique molecular identifiers were added to individual cDNA molecules. TCRdb re-derived calls from the 5' RACE reads in MiXCR, one entry per CDR3 protein. The data contain some 38,000 distinct CDR3 sequences, about 5% of them seen just once; the ten biggest clones take up roughly 29%. The gene calls are TRBV7-2 and TRBJ2-1; 7 nucleotides match TRBD2. The TCR comes from an adult who was a healthcare worker with PCR-confirmed SARS-CoV-2 infection or an uninfected control (not recorded which). Material: whole blood. The DNA for the CDR3 is TGTGCCAGCAGCTTAGCGGTCCAGCGGGGTGTGTTTGAGCAGTTCTTC. Its protein product is CASSLAVQRGVFEQFF.